The T cell receptor beta chain under discussion was sequenced for a study of cytomegalovirus exposure and HLA in healthy donors. Study-wide results and caveats: The study reported that TCR beta sequences accurately predicted HLA-A and HLA-B alleles in most subjects. Researchers counted around 170 TCR beta chains as cytomegalovirus-associated.

On this clone: What it binds is unknown.

Use of 60 Vbeta and 13 Jbeta primers characterized the PCR. Here immunoSEQ multiplex PCR was the method, and the copy in TCRdb shows in-frame clones only, minus some. The data show approximately 150,000 clones, about 75% seen once. Germline V gene sequence: CDR1 LGHNA, CDR2 YNFKEQ. V was clipped by 4 bases and J by 2 bases; unmatched bases: 2. This CDR3 is built from 14 residues. What was sequenced was PBMCs. V and J are TRBV4-2 and TRBJ2-7, with 10 bases aligning to TRBD1. The TCR sequence derives from a woman aged 25 to 39 in good health and CMV-seronegative. CDR3 region: CASSRDRGAYEQYF. The CDR3 DNA follows: TGTGCCAGCAGCCGGGACAGGGGAGCCTACGAGCAGTACTTC.